This TCR beta chain was found in a study of blood T cell repertoires in COVID-19. Study as a whole: Material from acute and convalescent COVID-19 was sourced from the United States, Italy and Spain. Sources were T cells, B-cell-depleted T cells, or PBMCs; the material itself was cDNA or gDNA.

In the original workflow: Scientists estimated how many nucleated cells there were by amplifying reference gene primers. Method: immunoSEQ multiplex PCR; TCRdb's copy keeps in-frame clones and lacks some. V and J calls and clone size are copied from that table; D and trimming were computed from the DNA. Of some 80,000 clones listed, around 74% were seen once; the top ten hold approximately 5%. V lost 2 bases and J 1 base, leaving 10 bases between the germline ends. CDR1 and CDR2 from the germline V gene are MNHEY and SMNVEV (reference sequence). The CDR3 length is 15 residues. The chain has TRBV27 and TRBJ2-3, with D perhaps TRBD1 (5 bases). Sequenced material: peripheral blood. The TCR was taken from a woman at least 80 years old with active or convalescent COVID-19. CDR3 residues: CASSLRGSRTDTQYF. The DNA for the CDR3 is TGTGCCAGCAGTTTAAGGGGATCCCGCACAGATACGCAGTATTTT.